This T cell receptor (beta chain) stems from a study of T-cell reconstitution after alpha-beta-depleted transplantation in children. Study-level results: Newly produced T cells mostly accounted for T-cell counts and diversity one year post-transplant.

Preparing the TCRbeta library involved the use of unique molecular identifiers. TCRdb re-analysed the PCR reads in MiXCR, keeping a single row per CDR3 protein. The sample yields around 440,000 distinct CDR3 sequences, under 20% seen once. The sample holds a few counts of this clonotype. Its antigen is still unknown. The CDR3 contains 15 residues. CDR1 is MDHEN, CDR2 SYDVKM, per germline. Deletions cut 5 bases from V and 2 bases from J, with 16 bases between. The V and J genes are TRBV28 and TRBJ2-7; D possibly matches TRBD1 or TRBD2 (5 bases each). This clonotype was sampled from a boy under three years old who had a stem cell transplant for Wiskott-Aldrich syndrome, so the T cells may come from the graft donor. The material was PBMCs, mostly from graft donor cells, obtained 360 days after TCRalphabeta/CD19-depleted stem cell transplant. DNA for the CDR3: TGTGCCAGCAGTCCAGGGAGCCTCTTAACCTACGAGCAGTACTTC. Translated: CASSPGSLLTYEQYF.